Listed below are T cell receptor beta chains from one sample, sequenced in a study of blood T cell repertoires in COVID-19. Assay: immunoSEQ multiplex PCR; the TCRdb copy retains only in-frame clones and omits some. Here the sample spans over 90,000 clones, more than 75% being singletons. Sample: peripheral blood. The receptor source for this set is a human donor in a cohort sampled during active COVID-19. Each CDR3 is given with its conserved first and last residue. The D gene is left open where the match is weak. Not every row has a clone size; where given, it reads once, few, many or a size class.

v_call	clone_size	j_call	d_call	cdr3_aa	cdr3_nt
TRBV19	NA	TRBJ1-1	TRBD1	CASSTHRGPNTEAFF	TGTGCCAGTAGTACCCACAGGGGCCCTAACACTGAAGCTTTCTTT
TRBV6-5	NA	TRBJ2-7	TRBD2	CASSGTSGALGEQYF	TGTGCCAGCAGCGGGACTAGCGGGGCTTTGGGTGAGCAGTACTTC
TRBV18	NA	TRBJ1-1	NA	CASSPGGDHTEAFF	TGTGCCAGCTCACCCGGGGGGGATCACACTGAAGCTTTCTTT
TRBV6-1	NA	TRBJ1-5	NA	CASSDLRISQPQHF	TGTGCCAGCAGTGATCTCCGTATCTCTCAGCCCCAGCATTTT
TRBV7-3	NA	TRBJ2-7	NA	CASSSWGLEQYF	TGTGCCAGCAGCTCCTGGGGCTTGGAGCAGTACTTC
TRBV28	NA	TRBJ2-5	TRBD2	CAGNKRGQYQETQYF	TGTGCAGGGAACAAGCGGGGGCAGTACCAAGAGACCCAGTACTTC
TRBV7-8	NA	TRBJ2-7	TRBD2	CASSWGTRGGADEQYF	TGTGCCAGCAGCTGGGGGACTCGCGGGGGGGCCGACGAGCAGTACTTC
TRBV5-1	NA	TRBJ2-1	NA	CASFPSISSYNEQFF	TGCGCCAGCTTCCCAAGCATTAGCTCCTACAATGAGCAGTTCTTC
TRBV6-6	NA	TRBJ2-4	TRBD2	CASSRVGLAGGPKNIQYF	TGTGCCAGCAGTCGCGTTGGACTAGCGGGGGGCCCCAAAAACATTCAGTACTTC
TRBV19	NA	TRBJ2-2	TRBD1	CASSKTGGDSGELFF	TGTGCCAGTAGTAAAACAGGGGGCGATTCCGGGGAGCTGTTTTTT
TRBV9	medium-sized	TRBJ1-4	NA	CASSPAGVTNEKLFF	TGTGCCAGCAGCCCTGCAGGGGTGACTAATGAAAAACTGTTTTTT
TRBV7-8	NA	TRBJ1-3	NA	CASSEQVSGNTIYF	TGTGCCAGCAGCGAACAGGTCTCTGGAAACACCATATATTTT
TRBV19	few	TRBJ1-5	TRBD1	CASSIAQGAGQPQHF	TGTGCCAGTAGTATAGCACAGGGGGCTGGGCAGCCCCAGCATTTT
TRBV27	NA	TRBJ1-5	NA	CASSLGAVQPQHF	TGTGCCAGCAGTTTGGGGGCAGTTCAGCCCCAGCATTTT
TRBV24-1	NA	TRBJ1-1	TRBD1	CATSDTGTGNTEAFF	TGTGCCACCAGTGACACCGGGACAGGGAACACTGAAGCTTTCTTT
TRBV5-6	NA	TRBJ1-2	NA	CAASKYDGARGGYGYTF	TGTGCCGCGTCAAAATATGACGGGGCGAGGGGAGGCTATGGCTACACCTTC
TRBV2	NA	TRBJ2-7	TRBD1	CASKPGTGGYEQYF	TGTGCCAGCAAACCCGGGACAGGGGGCTACGAGCAGTACTTC
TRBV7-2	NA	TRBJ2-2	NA	CASSLGGVSTGELFF	TGTGCCAGCAGCTTAGGTGGAGTCTCCACCGGGGAGCTGTTTTTT